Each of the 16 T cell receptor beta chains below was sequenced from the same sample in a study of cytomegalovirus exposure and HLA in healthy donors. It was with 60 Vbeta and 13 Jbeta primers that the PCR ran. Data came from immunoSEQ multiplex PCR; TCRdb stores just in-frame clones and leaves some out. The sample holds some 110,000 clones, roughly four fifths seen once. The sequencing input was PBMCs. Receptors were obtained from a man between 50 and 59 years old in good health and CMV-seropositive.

DNA of the CDR3: TGTGCCAGCAGCTTCGGACCCAGGGGTACCTATGGCTACACCTTC. The encoded protein is CASSFGPRGTYGYTF. The V gene is TRBV7-9, the J gene TRBJ1-2; weak D call: TRBD1 (6 bases). The CDR3 spans 15 residues. Germline CDR1 SEHNR, CDR2 FQNEAQ (reference sequence). Trimming shortened V by 3 bases and J by 4 bases, and 15 bases separated the two germline ends.

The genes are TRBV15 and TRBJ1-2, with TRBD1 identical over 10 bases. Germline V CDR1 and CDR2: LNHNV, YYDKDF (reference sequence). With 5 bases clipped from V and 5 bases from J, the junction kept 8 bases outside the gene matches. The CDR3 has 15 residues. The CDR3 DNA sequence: TGTGCCACCAGCGTAACCGGGACAGGGGCTTATGGCTACACCTTC. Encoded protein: CATSVTGTGAYGYTF.

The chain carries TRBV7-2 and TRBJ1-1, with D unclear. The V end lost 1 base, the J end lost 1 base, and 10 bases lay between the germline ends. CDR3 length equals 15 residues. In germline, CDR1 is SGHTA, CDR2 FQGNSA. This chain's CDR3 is CASSLGPSGNTEAFF. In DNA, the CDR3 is TGTGCCAGCAGCTTAGGCCCCTCCGGGAACACTGAAGCTTTCTTT.

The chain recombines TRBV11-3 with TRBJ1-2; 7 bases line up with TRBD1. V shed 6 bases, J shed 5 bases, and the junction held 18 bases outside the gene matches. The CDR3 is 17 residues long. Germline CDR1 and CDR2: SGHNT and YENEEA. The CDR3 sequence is CASSGYIRGQLRYGYTF. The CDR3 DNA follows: TGTGCCAGCAGTGGTTATATTCGGGGACAGTTGAGGTATGGCTACACCTTC. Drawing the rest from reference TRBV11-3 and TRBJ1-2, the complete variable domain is EAGVVQSPRYKIIEKKQPVAFWCNPISGHNTLYWYLQNLGQGPELLIRYENEEAVDDSQLPKDRFSAERLKGVDSTLKIQPAELGDSAVYLCASSGYIRGQLRYGYTFGSGTRLTVV.

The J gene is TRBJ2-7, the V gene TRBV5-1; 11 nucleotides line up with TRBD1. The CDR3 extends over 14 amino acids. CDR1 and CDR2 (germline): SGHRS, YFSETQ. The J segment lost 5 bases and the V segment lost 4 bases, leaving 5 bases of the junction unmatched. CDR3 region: CASSRGQGANEQYF. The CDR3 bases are TGCGCCAGCAGCCGCGGACAGGGGGCCAACGAGCAGTACTTC.

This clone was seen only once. The CDR3 coding sequence is TGTGCCAGCAGCTTAGGACAGGGAACAGATACGCAGTATTTT. This encodes CASSLGQGTDTQYF. The V call is TRBV11-3, the J call TRBJ2-3, with 7 bases aligning to TRBD1. Germline CDR1 SGHNT, CDR2 YENEEA. The CDR3 spans 14 residues. The junction had 1 base not matched to a gene; V was cut back by 1 base and J by 3 bases.

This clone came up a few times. The CDR3: CASSLDRAYEQYF. In DNA form, the CDR3 reads TGTGCCAGCAGCTTAGACAGGGCCTACGAGCAGTACTTC. This rearrangement joins TRBV7-2 to TRBJ2-7, with D perhaps matching TRBD1 (6 bases). Germline V gene data show CDR1 as SGHTA and CDR2 as FQGNSA. The CDR3 has 13 residues. The germline V and J ends were trimmed by 1 base and 2 bases, with 6 bases remaining between them.

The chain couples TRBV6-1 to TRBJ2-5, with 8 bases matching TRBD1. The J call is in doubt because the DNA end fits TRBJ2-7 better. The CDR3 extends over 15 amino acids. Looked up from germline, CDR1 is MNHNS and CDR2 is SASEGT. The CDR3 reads CASSERAGGPYEQYF. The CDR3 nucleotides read TGTGCCAGCAGTGAAAGGGCAGGGGGCCCCTACGAGCAGTACTTC.

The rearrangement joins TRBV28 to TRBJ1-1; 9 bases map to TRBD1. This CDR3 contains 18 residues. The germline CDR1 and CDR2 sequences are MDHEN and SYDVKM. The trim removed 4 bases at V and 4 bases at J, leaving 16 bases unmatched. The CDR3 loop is CASSSGRQTGGVGTEAFF. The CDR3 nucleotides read TGTGCCAGCAGTTCCGGGAGACAAACAGGGGGCGTCGGCACTGAAGCTTTCTTT. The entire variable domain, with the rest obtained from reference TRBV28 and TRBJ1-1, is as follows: DVKVTQSSRYLVKRTGEKVFLECVQDMDHENMFWYRQDPGLGLRLIYFSYDVKMKEKGDIPEGYSVSREKKERFSLILESASTNQTSMYLCASSSGRQTGGVGTEAFFGQGTRLTVV.

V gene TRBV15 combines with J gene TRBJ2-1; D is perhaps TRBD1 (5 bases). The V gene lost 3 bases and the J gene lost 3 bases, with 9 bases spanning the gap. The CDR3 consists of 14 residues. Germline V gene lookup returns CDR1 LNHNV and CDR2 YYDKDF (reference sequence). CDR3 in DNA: TGTGCCACCAGCAGTGGGCAGGGCTACAATGAGCAGTTCTTC. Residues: CATSSGQGYNEQFF.

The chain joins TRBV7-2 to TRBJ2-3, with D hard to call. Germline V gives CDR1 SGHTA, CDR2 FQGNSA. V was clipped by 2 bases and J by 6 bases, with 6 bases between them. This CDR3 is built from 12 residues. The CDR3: CASSLPRDTQYF. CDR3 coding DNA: TGTGCCAGCAGCTTACCCCGGGATACGCAGTATTTT.

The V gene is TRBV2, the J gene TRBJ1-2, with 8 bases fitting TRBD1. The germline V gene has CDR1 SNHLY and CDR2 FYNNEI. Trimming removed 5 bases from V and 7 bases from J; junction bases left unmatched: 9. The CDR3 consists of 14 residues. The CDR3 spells CASSLGQGIGGYTF. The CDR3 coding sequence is TGTGCCAGCAGTCTCGGACAGGGTATCGGTGGCTACACCTTC.

The CDR3 sequence is CASSLGPTLQETQYF. In DNA form, the CDR3 reads TGTGCCAGCAGCTTAGGTCCGACTTTACAAGAGACCCAGTACTTC. The rearrangement links TRBV7-2 to TRBJ2-5, with D hard to call. Trimming pared 1 base from V and 2 bases from J, leaving 11 bases between. The germline CDR1 and CDR2 sequences are SGHTA and FQGNSA. The CDR3 has 15 residues.

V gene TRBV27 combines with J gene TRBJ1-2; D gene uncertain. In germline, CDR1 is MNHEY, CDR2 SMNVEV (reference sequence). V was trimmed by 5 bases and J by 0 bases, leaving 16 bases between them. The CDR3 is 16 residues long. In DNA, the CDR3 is TGTGCCAGCAGTGAAACCCTACAGATTACTAACTATGGCTACACCTTC. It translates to CASSETLQITNYGYTF.

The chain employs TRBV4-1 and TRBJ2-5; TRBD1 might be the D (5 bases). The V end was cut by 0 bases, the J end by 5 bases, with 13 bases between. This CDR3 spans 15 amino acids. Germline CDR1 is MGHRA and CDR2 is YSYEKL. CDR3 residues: CASSQEGQGIETQYF. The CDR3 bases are TGCGCCAGCAGCCAAGAGGGGCAGGGTATCGAGACCCAGTACTTC.

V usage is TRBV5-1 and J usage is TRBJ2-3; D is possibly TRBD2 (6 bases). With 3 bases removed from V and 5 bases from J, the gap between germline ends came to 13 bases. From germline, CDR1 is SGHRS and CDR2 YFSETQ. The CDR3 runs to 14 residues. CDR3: CASSSLWGEDTQYF. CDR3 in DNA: TGCGCCAGCAGCTCCCTGTGGGGGGAAGATACGCAGTATTTT. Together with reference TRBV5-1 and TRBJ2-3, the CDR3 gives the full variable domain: KAGVTQTPRYLIKTRGQQVTLSCSPISGHRSVSWYQQTPGQGLQFLFEYFSETQRNKGNFPGRFSGRQFSNSRSEMNVSTLELGDSALYLCASSSLWGEDTQYFGPGTRLTVL.